These 22 T cell receptor beta chains were sequenced from one sample in a study of blood T cell repertoires in COVID-19. This table comes from immunoSEQ multiplex PCR, and its TCRdb copy is limited to in-frame clones, with some not included. The sample contains 30,000 to 40,000 clones, roughly 88% of which appear only once. Sequencing used peripheral blood. These receptors were collected from an elderly man with acute or convalescent COVID-19.

The rearrangement joins TRBV21-1 to TRBJ1-5; the tabulated D call, TRBD1, remains unverified against the DNA. TRBV21-1 is assigned pseudogene status. This CDR3 region has 18 residues. CDR3 in DNA: TGTGCCAGCAGCAAAGCGCTTTCAGGACAGGGTCACCATCAGCCCCAGCATTTT. Its protein product is CASSKALSGQGHHQPQHF.

This chain uses TRBV28 with TRBJ2-3; 8 bases agree with TRBD2. CDR3 length: 16 amino acids. Germline assignment: CDR1 MDHEN and CDR2 SYDVKM. The J segment lost 3 bases and the V segment lost 3 bases, leaving 8 bases of the junction unmatched. The CDR3 DNA reads TGTGCCAGCAGTTTCGTCCCGGGGGGGCGAACAGATACGCAGTATTTT. Protein: CASSFVPGGRTDTQYF.

The J gene is TRBJ1-5, the V gene TRBV5-6; D gene unclear. CDR1 and CDR2 (germline): SGHDT, YYEEEE. There are 16 residues in the CDR3. V shed 6 bases and J shed 0 bases, with 16 bases lying between them. The CDR3 reads CASTLYGTASNQPQHF. CDR3 bases: TGTGCCAGCACCCTTTATGGTACAGCTAGCAATCAGCCCCAGCATTTT.

The chain recombines TRBV7-2 with TRBJ2-1; D is perhaps TRBD2 (5 bases). Per germline, CDR1 SGHTA and CDR2 FQGNSA. The CDR3 contains 12 residues. V was clipped by 5 bases and J by 10 bases, with 12 bases between them. CDR3 nucleotides: TGTGCCAGCAGCGTGACTCGAGGGGAGCAGTTCTTC. As protein: CASSVTRGEQFF. The entire variable domain, with the rest obtained from reference TRBV7-2 and TRBJ2-1, is as follows: GAGVSQSPSNKVTEKGKDVELRCDPISGHTALYWYRQSLGQGLEFLIYFQGNSAPDKSGLPSDRFSAERTGGSVSTLTIQRTQQEDSAVYLCASSVTRGEQFFGPGTRLTVL.

Written as DNA, the CDR3 is TGCGCCAGCAGAGGGACAGGGGCCACTGAAGCTTTCTTT. It is translated as CASRGTGATEAFF. This sequence joins TRBV10-1 and TRBJ1-1; 10 bases are a match to TRBD1. This CDR3 is 13 amino acids long. In germline, CDR1 is WNHNN, CDR2 SYGVQD (reference sequence). J was trimmed by 4 bases and V by 6 bases; bases with no gene match: 2.

This clone was detected only once. In DNA form, the CDR3 reads TGTGCCAGCAGACTACAGGGAGGGACTGAAGCTTTCTTT. Residues: CASRLQGGTEAFF. The chain joins TRBV28 to TRBJ1-1; possibly TRBD1 for D (6 bases). This CDR3 has 13 residues. V lost 6 bases, J lost 5 bases, and 13 bases lay in between. In germline, CDR1 is MDHEN, CDR2 SYDVKM.

The genes are TRBV7-2 and TRBJ1-6; 8 positions match TRBD1. The V gene end was trimmed by 4 bases and the J gene end by 7 bases; junction bases not matched to a gene: 6. CDR3 size: 15 residues. The germline V gene encodes CDR1 SGHTA and CDR2 FQGNSA. The CDR3 spells CASSYRTGRNSPLHF. The CDR3, as DNA: TGTGCCAGCAGCTACCGGACAGGGAGGAATTCACCCCTCCACTTT. Full variable domain (remainder filled in from reference TRBV7-2 and TRBJ1-6): GAGVSQSPSNKVTEKGKDVELRCDPISGHTALYWYRQSLGQGLEFLIYFQGNSAPDKSGLPSDRFSAERTGGSVSTLTIQRTQQEDSAVYLCASSYRTGRNSPLHFGNGTRLTVT.

The chain employs TRBV11-2 and TRBJ2-7; D might be TRBD1 (6 bases). Germline V gives CDR1 SGHAT, CDR2 FQNNGV. CDR3 length: 14 amino acids. Trimming removed 5 bases from V and 4 bases from J, with 15 bases in between. The CDR3 sequence is CASSPQGIGYEQYF. DNA for the CDR3: TGTGCCAGCAGCCCCCAGGGGATAGGGTACGAGCAGTACTTC.

V gene TRBV7-9 combines with J gene TRBJ2-7; 8 nucleotides align to TRBD1. After removal of 6 bases from V and 5 bases from J, the junction contained 3 bases not matched to a gene. CDR3 size: 12 residues. Per germline, CDR1 SEHNR and CDR2 FQNEAQ (reference sequence). DNA of the CDR3: TGTGCCAGCAGTTCAGGGGGCAACGAGCAGTACTTC. It is translated as CASSSGGNEQYF.

The chain couples TRBV12-3 or TRBV12-4 to TRBJ1-2; tentative D call: TRBD1 (5 bases). The CDR3 consists of 11 residues. V was trimmed by 4 bases and J by 8 bases, leaving 8 bases between them. CDR3 loop: CASSSGYGYTF. In DNA, the CDR3 is TGTGCCAGCAGTTCAGGGTACGGCTACACCTTC.

The chain couples TRBV25-1 to TRBJ1-2; no definite D call. Looked up from germline, CDR1 is MGHDK and CDR2 is SYGVNS. V was cut by 2 bases and J by 8 bases, with 15 bases left in between. CDR3 length: 14 residues. In DNA, the CDR3 is TGTGCCAGCAGTGAAGAAGGTCCCTCGGGAGGCTACACCTTC. Protein sequence: CASSEEGPSGGYTF.

The chain has TRBV7-2 and TRBJ2-1; 7 bases match TRBD2. After removal of 6 bases from V and 2 bases from J, the junction contained 7 bases not matched to a gene. Germline assignment: CDR1 SGHTA and CDR2 FQGNSA. This CDR3 is built from 15 residues. CDR3 in amino acids: CASRSGLVTYNEQFF. The DNA for the CDR3 is TGTGCCAGCAGGTCCGGACTAGTTACCTACAATGAGCAGTTCTTC.

The rearrangement links TRBV7-2 to TRBJ1-3; D call uncertain. This CDR3 contains 12 residues. Trimming stripped 5 bases from V and 8 bases from J, with 10 bases between. Germline assignment: CDR1 SGHTA and CDR2 FQGNSA. CDR3 nucleotide sequence: TGTGCCAGCAGCCTGCGACAAGACACCATATATTTT. Translation: CASSLRQDTIYF.

V usage is TRBV27 and J usage is TRBJ1-6; 9 positions agree with TRBD1. There are 14 residues in the CDR3. CDR1 is MNHEY and CDR2 is SMNVEV in the germline V gene (reference sequence). The V gene end was trimmed by 3 bases and the J gene end by 7 bases; junction bases not matched to a gene: 1. The CDR3 region has the DNA TGTGCCAGCAGTTTTGGGACAGGGAATTCACCCCTCCACTTT. It codes for CASSFGTGNSPLHF.

The J gene is TRBJ2-2, the V gene TRBV7-3, with D hard to call. The CDR3 loop spans 13 amino acids. V was shortened by 1 base and J by 4 bases, with 4 bases between the two germline ends. Germline CDR1 SGHTA, CDR2 FQGTGA. Here the CDR3 DNA reads TGTGCCAGCAGCTTAATATCCACCGGGGAGCTGTTTTTT. This translates into CASSLISTGELFF.

The chain joins TRBV19 to TRBJ1-6, with D unresolved. Deletions cut 3 bases from V and 8 bases from J, with 17 bases between. This CDR3 spans 16 amino acids. Per the germline V gene, CDR1 is LNHDA and CDR2 is SQIVND (reference sequence). CDR3 sequence: CASSMHPGVVDSPLHF. In DNA form, the CDR3 reads TGTGCCAGTAGTATGCATCCCGGGGTGGTGGATTCACCCCTCCACTTT.

The V gene is TRBV6-5, the J gene TRBJ1-2, with 7 nucleotides matching TRBD1. The CDR3 runs to 13 residues. Trimming at V came to 6 bases and at J to 5 bases, leaving 6 bases not matched to a gene. In germline, CDR1 is MNHEY, CDR2 SVGAGI. The CDR3 protein is CASSREGAYGYTF. CDR3 sequence (DNA): TGTGCCAGCAGCAGAGAGGGGGCTTATGGCTACACCTTC.

The chain uses TRBV30 and TRBJ1-1; TRBD1 agrees at 7 bases. The trim removed 8 bases at V and 3 bases at J, leaving 12 bases unmatched. Looked up from germline, CDR1 is GTSNPN and CDR2 is SVGIG (reference sequence). There are 14 residues in the CDR3. CDR3 nucleotides: TGTGCCCACAGAAGAGAGGGGGCACACACTGAAGCTTTCTTT. Translated, it gives CAHRREGAHTEAFF.

The J gene is TRBJ1-3, the V gene TRBV30, with D unresolved. V gave up 1 base and J gave up 4 bases, with 11 bases separating them. Germline V gene lookup returns CDR1 GTSNPN and CDR2 SVGIG (reference sequence). The CDR3 sequence is 14 residues long. CDR3 bases: TGTGCCTGGAGTGCCCCGGTCGCGGGAAACACCATATATTTT. Amino acid sequence: CAWSAPVAGNTIYF. Drawing the rest from reference TRBV30 and TRBJ1-3, the complete variable domain is SQTIHQWPATLVQPVGSPLSLECTVEGTSNPNLYWYRQAAGRGLQLLFYSVGIGQISSEVPQNLSASRPQDRQFILSSKKLLLSDSGFYLCAWSAPVAGNTIYFGEGSWLTVV.

CDR3 sequence: CASSQMTDTEAFF. The CDR3 bases are TGTGCCAGCAGCCAGATGACAGACACTGAAGCTTTCTTT. This rearrangement joins TRBV2 to TRBJ1-1; tentatively, D is TRBD1 (5 bases). CDR1 and CDR2 from the germline V gene are SNHLY and FYNNEI. The CDR3 is 13 amino acids. V lost 6 bases and J 3 bases, leaving 11 bases between the germline ends.

This clone has more than one count but fewer than ten. This chain links TRBV27 with TRBJ1-5; no clear D. With 2 bases removed from V and 5 bases from J, the gap between germline ends came to 7 bases. Per germline, CDR1 MNHEY and CDR2 SMNVEV (reference sequence). This CDR3 is built from 13 residues. The DNA for the CDR3 is TGTGCCAGCAGTTTAAAAGGAGATCAGCCCCAGCATTTT. This codes for CASSLKGDQPQHF.

The rearrangement links TRBV27 to TRBJ1-2; D possibly corresponds to TRBD1 (6 bases). The germline gives CDR1 MNHEY, CDR2 SMNVEV (reference sequence). The CDR3 covers 13 residues. V was shortened by 5 bases and J by 6 bases, with 13 bases between the two germline ends. CDR3 in DNA: TGTGCCAGCAGTCCGGGGGGGGGCAATGGCTACACCTTC. Its translation is CASSPGGGNGYTF.